This T cell receptor beta chain was recorded in a study of OX40 agonist ivuxolimab in advanced cancers. Describing the broader study: Ivuxolimab was a fully human IgG2 agonistic monoclonal antibody targeting the costimulatory receptor OX40 (CD134). Intravenous ivuxolimab was administered to patients every 2 weeks at six dose levels: 0.01, 0.1, 0.3, 1.5, 3 and 10 mg/kg. Of the 50 to 55 patients in dose escalation, around 19 had hepatocellular carcinoma, some 15 had melanoma, 9 had renal cell carcinoma and 9 had head and neck cancer. A male proportion of around 81% and a mean age of approximately 55 years, ranging from about 23 to 90, were recorded for the dose-escalation cohort. Patients were allowed to have had prior anti-PD-1, anti-PD-L1 or anti-CTLA-4 therapy, and 40% of the dose-escalation patients had been treated with checkpoint inhibitors. Partial responses were achieved by three dose-escalation patients, of whom one had hepatocellular carcinoma and two had cutaneous melanoma. The point of sequencing TCRbeta in the periphery was to test whether ivuxolimab changed TCR sequence diversity and drove clonal T-cell expansion. The paper covers the monotherapy dose-escalation part of the phase I ivuxolimab trial, which included N ≈ 57 patients.

General study outcomes and caveats: Partial responders in the 0.1-3.0 mg/kg groups had among the lowest normalized peripheral clonal expansion, especially among CD8+ T cells. Low levels of normalized T-cell clonal expansion were also seen in some patients who did not respond. After ivuxolimab, more expanded clones were found on average in CD8+ T cells than in CD4+ T cells. The antigen specificity of the peripheral T cells that underwent clonal expansion was not determined. At doses of 0.1 to 3.0 mg/kg, clonal expansion of both CD4+ and CD8+ T cells in blood was seen between baseline and week 6.

To sequence the TCRbeta CDR3 region, genomic DNA was isolated from the sorted cells. The immunoSEQ Assay was used for sequencing of TCRbeta CDR3 regions. In TCRdb, the immuneACCESS table is reduced to in-frame sequences with V and J assigned. These tables do not hold every clone; where another copy was compared, an unresolved V gene accounts for under half, and the others remain unexplained. In all, the sample holds about 79,000 clones, and about 90% of those were seen once. The ten largest make up 0.53% of the sample. For this clone: Its antigen target is currently unknown. No much larger clone exists at a distance of one base, and base qualities are not known.

The trial excluded patients who had a history of autoimmune disease or were on systemic immunosuppression. Peripheral blood for TCR sequencing was drawn from every dose cohort at baseline, at cycle 4 day 1 and at cycle 7 day 1. Samples were obtained from an open-label, multicenter, first-in-human phase I dose-escalation trial of ivuxolimab. Adults with locally advanced or metastatic melanoma, renal cell, hepatocellular, or head and neck squamous cell carcinoma were enrolled in the trial. CD4+ and CD8+ T cells were sorted separately from peripheral blood before TCR sequencing. Including the terminal cysteine and phenylalanine, the CDR3 comprises 14 residues. The CDR3 DNA has 42 bases and is translated from base 1. CDR1 is given as SGHAT and CDR2 as FQNNGV, both from the germline V gene. V and J are trimmed by 3 bases and 4 bases, and the gene matches miss 5 bases of the junction.

Here the chain combines TRBV11-2 and TRBJ2-5, with 7 bases aligning to TRBD2. This sample comprised CD4+ or CD8+ T cells sorted from blood, obtained in a trial of the OX40 agonist ivuxolimab. This clonotype originated in an adult with an advanced solid tumor such as melanoma, head and neck, liver or kidney cancer. The CDR3 region has the sequence CASSFGGGTETQYF. The bases read TGTGCCAGCAGCTTTGGCGGGGGAACAGAGACCCAGTACTTC.